Listed below are T cell receptor beta chains from one sample, sequenced in a study of blood T cell repertoires in COVID-19. Clones were sequenced by immunoSEQ multiplex PCR, and TCRdb holds only the in-frame ones, with some missing. The sample lists 200,000 to 250,000 clones; about 89% were seen once. The sample was peripheral blood. These receptors were taken from a woman aged 40 to 49 with acute or convalescent COVID-19. The CDR3 runs from the conserved cysteine through the conserved F or W. Each record gives: clone size, V gene, D gene, J gene, CDR3 protein, CDR3 DNA. A D gene is named only where the DNA matches it firmly. The size entry is marked missing in some rows and otherwise reads once, few, many or a size class.

-	TRBV7-2	-	TRBJ1-4	CASSLLRQRNEKLFF	TGTGCCAGCAGCTTATTGAGACAGCGTAATGAAAAACTGTTTTTT
-	TRBV25-1	TRBD1	TRBJ1-1	CASGTGGANTEAFF	TGTGCCAGTGGGACAGGGGGCGCGAACACTGAAGCTTTCTTT
-	TRBV25-1	-	TRBJ1-1	CASSDRLYTEAFF	TGTGCCAGCAGTGATCGACTTTACACTGAAGCTTTCTTT
-	TRBV6-6	-	TRBJ1-2	CASSYPSGGINYGYTF	TGTGCCAGCAGTTACCCGTCGGGGGGGATTAACTATGGCTACACCTTC
-	TRBV7-8	TRBD1	TRBJ1-1	CASSDGQGAKAFF	TGTGCCAGCAGCGACGGACAGGGGGCAAAAGCTTTCTTT
-	TRBV2	-	TRBJ1-5	CASSDDTYSNQPQHF	TGTGCCAGCAGTGATGACACTTATAGCAATCAGCCCCAGCATTTT
-	TRBV29-1	TRBD1	TRBJ1-3	CSVVTGGSGNTIYF	TGCAGCGTCGTCACAGGGGGCTCGGGAAACACCATATATTTT
-	TRBV10-1	-	TRBJ2-3	CASSRDSMHTQYF	TGCGCCAGCAGTCGGGACTCCATGCATACGCAGTATTTT
-	TRBV6-2/TRBV6-3	-	TRBJ2-5	CASSIGQGGRETQYF	TGTGCCAGCAGTATTGGACAGGGAGGGCGCGAGACCCAGTACTTC
-	TRBV5-1	TRBD1	TRBJ2-1	CASRLAGQGYEQFF	TGCGCCAGCAGGCTCGCCGGACAGGGATATGAGCAGTTCTTC
many	TRBV10-3	TRBD1	TRBJ1-6	CAISGGTAGTYNSPLHF	TGTGCCATCAGTGGGGGGACAGCTGGTACCTATAATTCACCCCTCCACTTT
-	TRBV19	TRBD1	TRBJ1-5	CASSIHGQGNQPQHF	TGTGCCAGTAGTATACACGGACAGGGGAATCAGCCCCAGCATTTT
-	TRBV2	-	TRBJ1-1	CASSASLNTEAFF	TGTGCCAGCAGTGCCTCCCTGAACACTGAAGCTTTCTTT
-	TRBV6-1	-	TRBJ1-1	CASSERPGTLNTEAFF	TGTGCCAGCAGTGAAAGGCCCGGGACTTTGAACACTGAAGCTTTCTTT
-	TRBV10-3	TRBD1	TRBJ1-1	CAISPKRTGGNWNTEAFF	TGTGCCATCAGCCCAAAAAGGACAGGGGGTAATTGGAACACTGAAGCTTTCTTT
once	TRBV29-1	-	TRBJ2-3	CSVQGSASTDTQYF	TGCAGCGTCCAGGGGAGCGCTAGCACAGATACGCAGTATTTT
-	TRBV5-4	TRBD1	TRBJ2-2	CASSKTGSGELFF	TGTGCCAGCAGTAAGACAGGGTCCGGGGAGCTGTTTTTT
-	TRBV7-9	-	TRBJ2-2	CASSLLAAHTGELFF	TGTGCCAGCAGCTTACTGGCCGCACACACCGGGGAGCTGTTTTTT
-	TRBV7-3	TRBD1	TRBJ2-2	CASSLNRAGTGAGELFF	TGTGCCAGCAGCTTAAATAGGGCTGGGACAGGCGCCGGGGAGCTGTTTTTT
-	TRBV9	-	TRBJ1-3	CASSVGTYSGNTIYF	TGTGCCAGCAGCGTAGGGACATACTCTGGAAACACCATATATTTT
-	TRBV19	-	TRBJ1-4	CASSRLELNEKLFF	TGTGCCAGTAGTCGACTCGAACTTAATGAAAAACTGTTTTTT
once	TRBV5-1	TRBD1	TRBJ1-6	CASSATLGTGYSPLHF	TGCGCCAGCAGCGCCACGCTTGGGACAGGGTATTCACCCCTCCACTTT
-	TRBV18	-	TRBJ2-1	CASSPPTAGNNEQFF	TGTGCCAGCTCACCACCGACGGCAGGGAATAATGAGCAGTTCTTC
-	TRBV30	-	TRBJ1-4	CAWSASYTGVAVEKLFF	TGTGCCTGGAGTGCCTCATATACAGGAGTGGCAGTTGAAAAACTGTTTTTT
-	TRBV5-1	TRBD1	TRBJ1-2	CASRLGTGANYGYTF	TGCGCCAGCAGACTGGGGACAGGAGCTAACTATGGCTACACCTTC
once	TRBV6-4	TRBD2	TRBJ2-1	CASSDGGGLNEQFF	TGTGCCAGCAGTGACGGCGGGGGGTTAAATGAGCAGTTCTTC